The sample holds a few counts of the clone carrying this T cell receptor (beta chain). As yet, its antigen is unknown. This record belongs to a study of molecular identifiers for immune sequencing clone quantification. MiXCR, run by TCRdb on the PCR reads, gives a single entry per CDR3 protein. This sample has approximately 500,000 distinct CDR3 sequences, with around 25% found just once. The CDR3 contains 15 residues. Germline V CDR1 and CDR2: MNHEY, SMNVEV (reference sequence). After removal of 5 bases from V and 7 bases from J, the junction contained 12 bases not matched to a gene. Notes on the study in general: One cell's worth of spiked Jurkat TCR RNA was reportedly detectable among 970,000 or so naive cells.

Sequenced sample: naive CD8+ T cells from blood, with Jurkat cell RNA spiked in. Subset specified: FACS-sorted CD8+CD4-CCR7+CD45RA+ naive T cells. The rearrangement joins TRBV27 to TRBJ1-2; 8 bases fit TRBD1. The sequence was obtained from a human donor in good health. Some libraries in this study had Jurkat cell RNA spiked in. In nucleotides, the CDR3 is TGTGCCAGCAGTCTCGGGAGCTCAGGGGGCGGTGGCTACACCTTC. Protein product: CASSLGSSGGGGYTF.